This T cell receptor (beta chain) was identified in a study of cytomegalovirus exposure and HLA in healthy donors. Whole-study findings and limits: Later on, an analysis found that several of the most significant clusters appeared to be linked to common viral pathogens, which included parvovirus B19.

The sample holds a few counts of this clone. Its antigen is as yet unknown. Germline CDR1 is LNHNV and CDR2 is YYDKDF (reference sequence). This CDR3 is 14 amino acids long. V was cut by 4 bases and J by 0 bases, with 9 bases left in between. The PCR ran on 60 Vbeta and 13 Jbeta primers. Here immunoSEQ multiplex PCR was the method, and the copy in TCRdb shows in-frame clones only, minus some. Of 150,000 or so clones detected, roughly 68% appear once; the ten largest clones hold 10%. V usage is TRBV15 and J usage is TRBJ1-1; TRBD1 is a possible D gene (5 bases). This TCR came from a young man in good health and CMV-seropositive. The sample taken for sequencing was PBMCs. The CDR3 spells CATSTRTMNTEAFF. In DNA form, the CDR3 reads TGTGCCACCAGCACCCGGACAATGAACACTGAAGCTTTCTTT.